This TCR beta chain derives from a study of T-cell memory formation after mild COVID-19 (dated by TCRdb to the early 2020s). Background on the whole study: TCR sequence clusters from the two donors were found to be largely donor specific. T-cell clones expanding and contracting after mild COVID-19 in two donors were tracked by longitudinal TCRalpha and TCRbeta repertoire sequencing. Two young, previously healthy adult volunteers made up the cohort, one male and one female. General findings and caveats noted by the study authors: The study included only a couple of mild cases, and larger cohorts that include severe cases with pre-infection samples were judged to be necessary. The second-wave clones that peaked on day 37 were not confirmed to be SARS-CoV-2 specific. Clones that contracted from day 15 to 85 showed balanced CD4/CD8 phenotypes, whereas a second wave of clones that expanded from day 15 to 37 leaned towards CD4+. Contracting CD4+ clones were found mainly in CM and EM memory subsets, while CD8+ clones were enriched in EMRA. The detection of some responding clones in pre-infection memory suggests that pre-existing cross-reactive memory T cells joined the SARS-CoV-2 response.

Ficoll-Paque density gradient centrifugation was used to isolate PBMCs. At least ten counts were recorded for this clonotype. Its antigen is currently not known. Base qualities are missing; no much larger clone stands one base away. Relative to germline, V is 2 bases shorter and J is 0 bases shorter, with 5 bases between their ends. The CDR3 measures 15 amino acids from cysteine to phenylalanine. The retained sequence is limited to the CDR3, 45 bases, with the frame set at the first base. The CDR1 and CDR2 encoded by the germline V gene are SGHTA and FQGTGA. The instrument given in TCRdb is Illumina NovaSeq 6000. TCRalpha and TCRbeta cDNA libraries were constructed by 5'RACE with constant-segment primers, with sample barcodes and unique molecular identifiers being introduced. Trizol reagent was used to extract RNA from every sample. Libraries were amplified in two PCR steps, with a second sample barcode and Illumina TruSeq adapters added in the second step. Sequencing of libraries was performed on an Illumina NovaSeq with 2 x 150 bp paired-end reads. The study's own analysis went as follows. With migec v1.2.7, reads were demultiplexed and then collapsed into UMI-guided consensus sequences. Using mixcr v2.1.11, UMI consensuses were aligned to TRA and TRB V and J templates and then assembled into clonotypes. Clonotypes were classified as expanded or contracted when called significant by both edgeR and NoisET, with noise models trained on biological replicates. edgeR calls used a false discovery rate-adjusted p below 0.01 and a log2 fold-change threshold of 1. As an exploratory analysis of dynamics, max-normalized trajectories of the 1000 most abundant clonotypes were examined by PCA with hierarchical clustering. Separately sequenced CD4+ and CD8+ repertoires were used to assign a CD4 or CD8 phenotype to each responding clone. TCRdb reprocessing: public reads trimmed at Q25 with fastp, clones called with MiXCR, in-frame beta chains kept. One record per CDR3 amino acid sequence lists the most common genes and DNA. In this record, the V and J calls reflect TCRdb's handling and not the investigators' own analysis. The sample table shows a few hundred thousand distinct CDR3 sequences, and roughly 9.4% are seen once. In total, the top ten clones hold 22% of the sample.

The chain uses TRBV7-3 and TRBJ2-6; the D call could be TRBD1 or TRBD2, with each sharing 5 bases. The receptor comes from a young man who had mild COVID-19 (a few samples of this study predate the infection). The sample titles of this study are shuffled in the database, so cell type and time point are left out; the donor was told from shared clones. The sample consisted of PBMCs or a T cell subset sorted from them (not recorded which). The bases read TGTGCCAGCAGCTTAGGGGGCTCTGGGGCCAACGTCCTGACTTTC. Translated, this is CASSLGGSGANVLTF.